Given below is one TCR beta chain in context. As yet, its antigen is unknown. The sample comes from a study of T cell responses to AZD1222 COVID-19 vaccine. CDR3 length: 16 amino acids. Losses at the gene ends were 4 bases for V and 2 bases for J; bases not matched to a gene: 5. From germline, CDR1 is SGHAT and CDR2 FQNNGV. General study points: Repertoires were obtained solely post-peak T cell response. White British people made up most donors, females outnumbered males, and clonal diversity was possibly underestimated. Spike-wide vaccine-associated CD4 TCRs dominated at 160-218 and 743-854.

The assay was immunoSEQ multiplex PCR, and TCRdb's table has in-frame clones only and misses some. The data show 99,000 or so clones, approximately 92% seen once. The genes are TRBV11-2 and TRBJ2-3, with TRBD2 identical over 11 bases. The clonotype originates from an adult who received the AZD1222 COVID-19 vaccine. This specimen was peripheral blood, taken 28 days after the second AZD1222 dose. The CDR3 DNA sequence: TGTGCCAGCAGCTCACCTAGCGGGAGGTACACAGATACGCAGTATTTT. It translates to CASSSPSGRYTDTQYF.